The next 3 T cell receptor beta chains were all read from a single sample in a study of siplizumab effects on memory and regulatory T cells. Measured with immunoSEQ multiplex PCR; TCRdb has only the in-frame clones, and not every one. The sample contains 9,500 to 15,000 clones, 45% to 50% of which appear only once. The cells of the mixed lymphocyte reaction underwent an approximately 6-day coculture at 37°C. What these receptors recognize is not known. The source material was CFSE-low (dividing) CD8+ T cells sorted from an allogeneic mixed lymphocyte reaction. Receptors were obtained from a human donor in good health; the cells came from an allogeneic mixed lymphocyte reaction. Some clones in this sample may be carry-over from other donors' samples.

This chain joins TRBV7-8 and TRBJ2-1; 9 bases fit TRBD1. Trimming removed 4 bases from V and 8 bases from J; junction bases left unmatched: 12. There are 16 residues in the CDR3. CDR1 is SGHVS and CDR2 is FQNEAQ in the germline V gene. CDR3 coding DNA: TGTGCCAGCAGCTCTCCCAAGGACAGGGGAATTTATGAGCAGTTCTTC. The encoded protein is CASSSPKDRGIYEQFF. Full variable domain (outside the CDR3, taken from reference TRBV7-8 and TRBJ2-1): GAGVSQSPRYKVAKRGQDVALRCDPISGHVSLFWYQQALGQGPEFLTYFQNEAQLDKSGLPSDRFFAERPEGSVSTLKIQRTQQEDSAVYLCASSSPKDRGIYEQFFGPGTRLTVL.

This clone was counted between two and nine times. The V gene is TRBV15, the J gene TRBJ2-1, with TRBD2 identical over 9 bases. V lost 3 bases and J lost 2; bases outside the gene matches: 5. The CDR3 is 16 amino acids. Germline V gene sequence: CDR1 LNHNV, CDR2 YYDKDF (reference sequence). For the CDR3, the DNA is TGTGCCACCAGCAGGGATAGCGGGAGTCCCTACAATGAGCAGTTCTTC. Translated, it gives CATSRDSGSPYNEQFF.

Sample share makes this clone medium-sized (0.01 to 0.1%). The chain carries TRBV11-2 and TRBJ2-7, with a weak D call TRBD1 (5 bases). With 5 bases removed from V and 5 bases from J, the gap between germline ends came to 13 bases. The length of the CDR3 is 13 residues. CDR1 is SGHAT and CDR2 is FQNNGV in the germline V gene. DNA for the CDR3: TGTGCCAGCAGCCAAAAGCAGGGTAACGAGCAGTACTTC. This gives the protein CASSQKQGNEQYF.